The rows below give T cell receptor beta chains drawn from one sample of a study of blood T cell repertoires in COVID-19. The protocol was immunoSEQ multiplex PCR, while the TCRdb copy is restricted to in-frame clones and leaves out a portion. The sample lists about 50,000 clones; around 73% were seen once. Sequences were obtained from PBMCs or T cells enriched from blood (not recorded which). The receptor set was obtained from a woman in her 50s with acute COVID-19. Both conserved end residues are part of each CDR3. Fields, in order: J gene, V gene, clone size, CDR3 length, D gene, CDR3 DNA, CDR3 protein. D genes are given only for firm matches. The size entry is marked missing in some rows and otherwise reads once, few, many or a size class.

TRBJ1-5 | TRBV7-3 | . | 13 | . | TGTGCCAGCAGCCAGGGTAGTAATCAGCCCCAGCATTTT | CASSQGSNQPQHF
TRBJ1-1 | TRBV28 | . | 13 | . | TGTGCCAGCAGTTTCGGGTATTACACTGAAGCTTTCTTT | CASSFGYYTEAFF
TRBJ2-3 | TRBV6-1 | . | 18 | . | TGTGCCAGCAGTGAAGCGGTGAGGCGGACACCTAGCACAGATACGCAGTATTTT | CASSEAVRRTPSTDTQYF
TRBJ2-1 | TRBV7-3 | . | 14 | TRBD1 | TGTGCCAGCAGCCCCCGACAGGGATCCAATGAGCAGTTCTTC | CASSPRQGSNEQFF
TRBJ2-1 | TRBV7-8 | . | 18 | TRBD2 | TGTGCCAGCAGCCGAAGGGTAGCGGGGCCCAGCTCCTACAATGAGCAGTTCTTC | CASSRRVAGPSSYNEQFF
TRBJ1-4 | TRBV6-5 | . | 14 | TRBD1 | TGTGCCAGCGCTTATCAGGGGGCCCAAGAAAAACTGTTTTTT | CASAYQGAQEKLFF
TRBJ1-6 | TRBV6-5 | . | 15 | . | TGTGCCAGCAAGAGGGGGAGCTCCTATAATTCACCCCTCCACTTT | CASKRGSSYNSPLHF
TRBJ1-6 | TRBV12-3/TRBV12-4 | . | 13 | . | TGTGCCAGCAGTTTTCAGGGTAATTCACCCCTCCACTTT | CASSFQGNSPLHF
TRBJ2-2 | TRBV24-1 | few | 16 | . | TGTGCCACCCCCACCGCATGGGGCGAGAACACCGGGGAGCTGTTTTTT | CATPTAWGENTGELFF
TRBJ2-7 | TRBV2 | . | 18 | . | TGTGCCAGCAGTGAAGGAGGGGCCACAGGGCTAAGCTCCTACGAGCAGTACTTC | CASSEGGATGLSSYEQYF
TRBJ2-1 | TRBV5-4 | . | 14 | TRBD1 | TGTGCCAGCAGCTTGAGGACAGGGGTCAATGAGCAGTTCTTC | CASSLRTGVNEQFF
TRBJ1-4 | TRBV28 | . | 13 | . | TGTGCCAGCAGTTTACTAGGGAGAGAAAAACTGTTTTTT | CASSLLGREKLFF
TRBJ2-5 | TRBV7-9 | . | 14 | . | TGTGCCAGCAGCTTAGTGCCACCGATCGGGGCCCAGTACTTC | CASSLVPPIGAQYF
TRBJ2-7 | TRBV19 | . | 13 | . | TGTGCCAGTAGTTACAGGGTAACCTACGAGCAGTACTTC | CASSYRVTYEQYF
TRBJ1-2 | TRBV18 | . | 15 | . | TGTGCCAGCTCCCAAGTCCTTACTCCTTCCTATGGCTACACCTTC | CASSQVLTPSYGYTF
TRBJ1-6 | TRBV18 | few | 16 | . | TGTGCCAGCTCACCGGGTCGTGGGGGCCCTAATTCACCCCTCCACTTT | CASSPGRGGPNSPLHF
TRBJ1-1 | TRBV5-4 | . | 13 | . | TGTGCCAGCAGCTTTTCGGGGTACACTGAAGCTTTCTTT | CASSFSGYTEAFF
TRBJ2-1 | TRBV9 | . | 16 | TRBD2 | TGTGCCAGCAGCCCCCTAGCGGGGGTAGAGTACAATGAGCAGTTCTTC | CASSPLAGVEYNEQFF
TRBJ2-1 | TRBV7-9 | . | 16 | TRBD2 | TGTGCCAGCAGGGTTACTAGCGGGGGGGCCAAAAATGAGCAGTTCTTC | CASRVTSGGAKNEQFF
TRBJ2-3 | TRBV7-8 | once | 14 | . | TGTGCCAGCAGCTTCCTGGTTTTAGTAGATACGCAGTATTTT | CASSFLVLVDTQYF
TRBJ2-7 | TRBV3-1/TRBV3-2 | . | 13 | . | TGTGCCAGCAGCCTGGGGGGAATGTGGGGGCAGTACTTC | CASSLGGMWGQYF
TRBJ1-2 | TRBV15 | . | 14 | TRBD1 | TGTGCCACCAGCAGACAGGGGGGTAACTATGGCTACACCTTC | CATSRQGGNYGYTF
TRBJ2-1 | TRBV4-2 | . | 18 | TRBD2 | TGTGCCAGCAGCCAAGCGCGGGCCCCGGGACTAGCGGAGAATGAGCAGTTCTTC | CASSQARAPGLAENEQFF
TRBJ1-4 | TRBV4-1 | . | 15 | . | TGCGCCAGCAGCCAGGACGGGGGAAGGGATGAAAAACTGTTTTTT | CASSQDGGRDEKLFF
TRBJ1-1 | TRBV6-6 | . | 14 | . | TGTGCCAGCAGTTACTCCGGGGGAAACACTGAAGCTTTCTTT | CASSYSGGNTEAFF
TRBJ2-5 | TRBV12-5 | . | 13 | . | TGTGCTAGCGAGAAGGAAGGGAGGGAGACCCAGTACTTC | CASEKEGRETQYF
TRBJ2-5 | TRBV28 | few | 15 | . | TGTGCCAGCAGTGATTCAGGGTCGGTTAGGGAGACCCAGTACTTC | CASSDSGSVRETQYF
TRBJ1-2 | TRBV5-6 | . | 14 | TRBD1 | TGTGCCAGCAGCCTAGGGGACAGGGGGAAGAGCTACACCTTC | CASSLGDRGKSYTF
TRBJ2-3 | TRBV6-1 | . | 12 | . | TGTGCCAGCAGTGATTACTCCGATACGCAGTATTTT | CASSDYSDTQYF
TRBJ2-5 | TRBV11-2 | . | 17 | TRBD2 | TGTGCCAGCAGCCACGTACTGGGACTATGGGACCAAGAGACCCAGTACTTC | CASSHVLGLWDQETQYF
TRBJ2-5 | TRBV28 | . | 14 | . | TGTGCCAGCAGTGATGGACAGTACCGAGAGACCCAGTACTTC | CASSDGQYRETQYF